This TCR beta chain was obtained from a study of patients and donors after allogeneic stem cell transplantation (dated by TCRdb to the early 2020s). Preparation of the library involved RT-PCR. Sequencing instrument: NextSeq 550. TCRdb took the public reads, trimmed them with fastp at Q25, ran MiXCR for clone calling and kept in-frame beta chains. Each CDR3 protein gets just one entry, which takes the most common genes and DNA from the rows behind it. For this sample there are 40,000 to 45,000 distinct CDR3 sequences; 30% to 40% appear just once. The ten largest make up roughly 78% of the sample. As for this clonotype: No antigen is known for it. The record has no base qualities; no much larger clone is one base away.

The germline V gene encodes CDR1 SQVTM and CDR2 ANQGSEA. V is cut by 2 bases and J by 1 base, and the space between the germline ends is 13 bases. Reading from cysteine to phenylalanine, the CDR3 counts 15 amino acids. Only the CDR3 part of the read is kept: 45 bases, read in frame from the first base. This clonotype was sampled from a human donor who was either an allogeneic HSCT recipient or a stem cell or donor lymphocyte infusion donor (not recorded which). It is not recorded whose cells these are; they may come from a transplant donor. Sample: blood, either unsorted or a sorted T cell fraction (not recorded which). In this chain, TRBV29-1 is recombined with TRBJ2-3, with the identity of the D gene unclear. The DNA sequence is given as TGCAGCGTTGAAAAGGACGGCCGACGCACAGATACGCAGTATTTT. Protein translation: CSVEKDGRRTDTQYF.